These T cell receptor beta chains were read from a single sample in a study of cytomegalovirus exposure and HLA in healthy donors. Profiling relied on immunoSEQ multiplex PCR, and the TCRdb table lists in-frame clones only, not all of them. The data show some 100,000 clones, about 83% seen once. The sequencing input was PBMCs. All receptors derive from a female donor in good health and CMV-seronegative. CDR3s include the opening cysteine and the closing phenylalanine or tryptophan. The D gene is left open where the match is weak. Size tells how often a clone was seen (once, few, many) or the class of an expanded clone, and some rows leave it out.

V	J	D	size	DNA	CDR3
TRBV4-2	TRBJ2-1	NA	NA	TGTGCCAGCAGCACTTCTGGGGGGGGGCGAGATGAGCAGTTCTTC	CASSTSGGGRDEQFF
TRBV2	TRBJ1-3	NA	NA	TGTGCCAGCGGGGGGATCTCTGGAAACACCATATATTTT	CASGGISGNTIYF
TRBV6-5	TRBJ1-2	NA	NA	TGTGCCAGCAAACGACGGGCAGGGGATAGTACATTGACCTTC	CASKRRAGDSTLTF
TRBV6-5	TRBJ1-2	NA	NA	TGTGCCAGCAGTTCAGAACCGAGGGTCGGCTACACCTTC	CASSSEPRVGYTF
TRBV10-2	TRBJ2-7	NA	NA	TGCGCCAGCAGTAGAGGGATTTCCTACGAGCAGTACTTC	CASSRGISYEQYF
TRBV10-3	TRBJ1-2	NA	NA	TGTGCCATCAGTGCGGGGGGCTTTGGCTACACCTTC	CAISAGGFGYTF
TRBV5-1	TRBJ2-3	NA	NA	TGCGCCAGCAGCTTGGACAACACAGATACGCAGTATTTT	CASSLDNTDTQYF
TRBV7-7	TRBJ2-5	TRBD1	NA	TGTGCTAGCAGCTCGGGACAGGGGGGAGAGACCCAGTACTTC	CASSSGQGGETQYF
TRBV28	TRBJ1-1	NA	few	TGTGCCAGCAGCCAGGCTCTTGAAGCTTTCTTT	CASSQALEAFF
TRBV14	TRBJ1-3	TRBD1	NA	TGTGCCAGCAGCCAAGCCGGGACAGGGGTGGACACCATATATTTT	CASSQAGTGVDTIYF
TRBV19	TRBJ2-1	TRBD1	NA	TGTGCCAGTAGTGAACGGGGACAGCCAGCATACAATGAGCAGTTCTTC	CASSERGQPAYNEQFF
TRBV12-5	TRBJ1-2	TRBD1	once	TGTGCTAGTGGTTTGTCAGGGACAGGGGGCGAAGTCTATGGCTACACCTTC	CASGLSGTGGEVYGYTF
TRBV7-2	TRBJ2-1	TRBD2	NA	TGTGCCAGCAGCTTAGGTCCCCTAGCGGGGGGTTCCAATGAGCAGTTCTTC	CASSLGPLAGGSNEQFF
TRBV4-2	TRBJ1-2	NA	NA	TGTGCCAGCAGCCAAGTAAATGGCTACACCTTC	CASSQVNGYTF
TRBV7-9	TRBJ1-1	NA	NA	TGTTCCAGCCCTAGAGACACTGAAGCTTTCTTT	CSSPRDTEAFF
TRBV7-9	TRBJ1-4	NA	NA	TGTGCCAGCAGCCAGCGAGGTAGTCCAACTAATGAAAAACTGTTTTTT	CASSQRGSPTNEKLFF
TRBV11-2	TRBJ2-7	NA	NA	TGTGCCAGCAGCTTACAGGGGAACGAGCAGTACTTC	CASSLQGNEQYF
TRBV20-1	TRBJ2-1	NA	NA	TGCAGTGCCCTGCGGGGAAATGAGCAGTTCTTC	CSALRGNEQFF
TRBV20-1	TRBJ1-2	NA	NA	TGCAGGGCGGGGCAGGGCGGGGGCTACACCTTC	CRAGQGGGYTF
TRBV7-9	TRBJ2-1	TRBD1	NA	TGTGCCAGCAGCCCGACACAGGGGTTGGAGTACAATGAGCAGTTCTTC	CASSPTQGLEYNEQFF
TRBV6-1	TRBJ1-4	TRBD1	few	TGTGCCAGCACCACGACAGGGTTTGGGGAAAAACTGTTTTTT	CASTTTGFGEKLFF
TRBV29-1	TRBJ1-2	NA	NA	TGCAGCGTTGGCGGGGGACCCCGCCAGGGCTACACCTTC	CSVGGGPRQGYTF
TRBV23-1	TRBJ2-7	TRBD1	NA	TGCGCCAGCAGTCAATCGCCGGGACAGGGGGCCTACGAGCAGTACTTC	CASSQSPGQGAYEQYF
TRBV6-1	TRBJ1-1	NA	NA	TGTGCCAGCAGTGAATATGTGGCGAACACTGAAGCTTTCTTT	CASSEYVANTEAFF
TRBV5-8	TRBJ2-4	NA	NA	TGTGCCAGCAGCTTGTCAGGGGTGGCCAAAAACATTCAGTACTTC	CASSLSGVAKNIQYF
TRBV14	TRBJ2-2	TRBD1	few	TGTGCCAGCAGCCACCGGACAGGGGGCACCGGGGAGCTGTTTTTT	CASSHRTGGTGELFF
TRBV4-1	TRBJ1-6	TRBD1	NA	TGCGCCAGCAGCCAGCACGGAGACAGGGCATTTCATTCACCCCTCCACTTT	CASSQHGDRAFHSPLHF
TRBV5-1	TRBJ1-3	TRBD1	NA	TGCGCCAGCGGCCTAGGGACAGGGGGATCCCTAAGCTCTGGAAACACCATATATTTT	CASGLGTGGSLSSGNTIYF
TRBV5-4	TRBJ1-1	NA	NA	TGTGCCAGCAGCTTCGGACAGCCAAACACTGAAGCTTTCTTT	CASSFGQPNTEAFF
TRBV6-1	TRBJ1-5	NA	NA	TGTGCCAGCAGTGAAGGGCGGGGGGCGCGTCAGCCCCAGCATTTT	CASSEGRGARQPQHF
TRBV4-1	TRBJ2-5	NA	once	TGCGCCAGCAGCCAAGAGGGTGGGATACCCAGGGACCAGTACTTC	CASSQEGGIPRDQYF
TRBV5-6	TRBJ1-5	TRBD1	NA	TGTGCCAGCAGCACGGGACAGGGGATTTTAAGCAATCAGCCCCAGCATTTT	CASSTGQGILSNQPQHF
TRBV5-1	TRBJ1-1	NA	NA	TGCGCCAGCAGTGGGGGGAGCACTGAAGCTTTCTTT	CASSGGSTEAFF
TRBV6-5	TRBJ1-3	TRBD1	NA	TGTGCCAGCGGAAGACAGGGTCCCTCTGGAAACACCATATATTTT	CASGRQGPSGNTIYF
TRBV7-9	TRBJ2-1	NA	NA	TGTGCCAGCAGCTGGGGACTTAGCGGAACCTACAATGAGCAGTTCTTC	CASSWGLSGTYNEQFF
TRBV19	TRBJ1-6	NA	NA	TGTGCCAGTACCCTTGACAGGAATTCACCCCTCCACTTT	CASTLDRNSPLHF
TRBV5-1	TRBJ2-1	NA	NA	TGCGCCAGCAGCGGATCTCGACCCGGGAGCTCCTACAATGAGCAGTTCTTC	CASSGSRPGSSYNEQFF
TRBV12-5	TRBJ2-5	TRBD2	NA	TGTGCTAGTATTTTAAGCGGGACCAGCCAAGAGACCCAGTACTTC	CASILSGTSQETQYF
TRBV19	TRBJ2-1	TRBD2	NA	TGTGCCACCACATACTCCCGGACTAGCGGGGGTAATGAGCAGTTCTTC	CATTYSRTSGGNEQFF
TRBV5-1	TRBJ1-1	NA	few	TGCGCCAGCAGTTCCGGGGATCTGAACACTGAAGCTTTCTTT	CASSSGDLNTEAFF
TRBV11-2	TRBJ1-1	NA	NA	TGTGCCAGCAGCTTAAATAGGCGAGGGAAATTGAACACTGAAGCTTTCTTT	CASSLNRRGKLNTEAFF
TRBV7-2	TRBJ2-1	TRBD2	NA	TGTGCCAGCAGCCCGGGACTAGCGGAATTCTCCTACAATGAGCAGTTCTTC	CASSPGLAEFSYNEQFF
TRBV7-2	TRBJ1-5	NA	many	TGTGCCAGCAGCTTGTACACCGGGAACAATCAGCCCCAGCATTTT	CASSLYTGNNQPQHF
TRBV9	TRBJ1-6	NA	NA	TGTGCCAGCAGCTTTTCGGGGTCCTATAATTCACCCCTCCACTTT	CASSFSGSYNSPLHF
TRBV7-9	TRBJ1-5	NA	NA	TGTGCCAGCAGCCCCTCGGGGGGGAATCAGCCCCAGCATTTT	CASSPSGGNQPQHF